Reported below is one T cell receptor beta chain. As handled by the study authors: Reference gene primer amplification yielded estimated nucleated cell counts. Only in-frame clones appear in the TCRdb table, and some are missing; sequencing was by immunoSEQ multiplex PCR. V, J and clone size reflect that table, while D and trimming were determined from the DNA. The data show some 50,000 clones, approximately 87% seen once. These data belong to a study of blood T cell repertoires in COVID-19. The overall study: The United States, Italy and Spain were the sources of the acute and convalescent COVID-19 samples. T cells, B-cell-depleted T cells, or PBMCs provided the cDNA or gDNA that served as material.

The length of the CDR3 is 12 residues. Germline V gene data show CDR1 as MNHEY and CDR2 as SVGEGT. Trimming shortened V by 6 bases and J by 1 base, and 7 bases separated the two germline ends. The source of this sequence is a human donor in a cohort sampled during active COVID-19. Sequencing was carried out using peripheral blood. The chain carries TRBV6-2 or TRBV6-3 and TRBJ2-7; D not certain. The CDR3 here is CASSSLSYEQYF. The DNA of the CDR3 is TGTGCCAGCAGCTCTCTGTCCTACGAGCAGTACTTC.